This T cell receptor (beta chain) was found in a study of post-analysis software for immune sequencing data. Study details: Some patients lacked subtype; others had relapsing-remitting, secondary progressive or progressive-relapsing disease.

Germline loops: CDR1 SGHTA, CDR2 FQGNSA. This CDR3 is 16 amino acids long. The V end was cut by 5 bases, the J end by 5 bases, with 19 bases between. This clonotype has just a few counts. What it recognizes is unknown. Whole-study findings and limits: In patients, TRBV5-6, TRBV5-1 and TRBV20-1 belonged to five or six TRBV segments found more frequently than in controls. Comparison with controls showed significantly lower normalized Chao1 diversity in multiple sclerosis patients.

Carried by the TCR beta cDNA libraries were unique molecular identifiers. TCRdb re-derived calls from the PCR reads in MiXCR, one entry per CDR3 protein. The sample holds roughly 600,000 distinct CDR3 sequences, 40% to 50% seen once. The TCR sequence derives from a girl under 18 with multiple sclerosis. The chain joins TRBV7-2 to TRBJ2-1; D gene unclear. The sequencing input was blood. Here the CDR3 DNA reads TGTGCCAGCAGCCCTTCTTGGGCGAGTGTAAACAATGAGCAGTTCTTC. Protein product: CASSPSWASVNNEQFF. The variable domain in full, completed from reference TRBV7-2 and TRBJ2-1, reads GAGVSQSPSNKVTEKGKDVELRCDPISGHTALYWYRQSLGQGLEFLIYFQGNSAPDKSGLPSDRFSAERTGGSVSTLTIQRTQQEDSAVYLCASSPSWASVNNEQFFGPGTRLTVL.